The clone carrying this TCR beta chain was observed at least ten times. The CDR3 is 12 residues long. V trimming: 5 bases; J trimming: 14 bases; junction bases outside the gene matches: 9. The investigators amplified TCR beta CDR3 regions from RNA transcripts. Initially, a first-round RT-PCR of the TCR CDR3 employed the HTBI primer set. TCRdb passed the multiplex PCR reads through MiXCR, listing each CDR3 protein once. This table holds approximately 400,000 distinct CDR3 sequences, around 15% found once. This sample is drawn from a study of T cells in Graves' hyperthyroidism and ophthalmopathy. V and J are TRBV12-3 or TRBV12-4 and TRBJ2-4, with 7 positions matching TRBD2. Sequenced input: blood. This TCR was recovered from a man between 45 and 60 years old with Graves' ophthalmopathy. The CDR3 sequence: CASSGSSGGEYF. For the CDR3, the DNA is TGTGCCAGCAGTGGCTCTAGCGGAGGGGAGTACTTC.